Below, 26 T cell receptor beta chains from the same sample are listed, as sequenced in a study of OX40 agonist ivuxolimab in advanced cancers. The library was produced with the immunoSEQ multiplex PCR assay. This immuneACCESS table, as held by TCRdb, lists in-frame sequences with V and J called but not all clones. Of the missing ones, under half trace to an unresolved V gene in checked studies; the others have no known cause. This sample holds tens of thousands of clones; approximately 84% were observed only once. The ten largest clonotypes hold 6% to 7% of the sample. The sample was CD4+ or CD8+ T cells sorted from blood, taken in a trial of the OX40 agonist ivuxolimab. These receptors were obtained from an adult with an advanced solid tumor such as melanoma, head and neck, liver or kidney cancer.

This chain links TRBV7-8 with TRBJ2-7, with a tentative D call TRBD2 (7 bases). V dropped 1 base and J dropped 5 bases, with 12 bases sitting between them. The length of the CDR3 is 14 residues. Germline V lookup: CDR1 SGHVS, CDR2 FQNEAQ. The CDR3 region is CASSLGLGGDEQYF. CDR3 sequence (DNA): TGTGCCAGCAGCTTAGGGCTAGGGGGGGACGAGCAGTACTTC.

The genes are TRBV11-2 and TRBJ1-3, with D hard to call. CDR1 and CDR2 (germline): SGHAT, FQNNGV. The CDR3 contains 19 residues. The V gene lost 0 bases and the J gene lost 0 bases, with 18 bases spanning the gap. The CDR3 loop reads CASSLDGAGWAPSGNTIYF. The DNA of the CDR3 is TGTGCCAGCAGCTTAGATGGCGCCGGTTGGGCCCCCTCTGGAAACACCATATATTTT.

The chain has TRBV7-2 and TRBJ2-7; D might be TRBD2 (6 bases). V lost 0 bases and J 6 bases, leaving 12 bases between the germline ends. Looked up from germline, CDR1 is SGHTA and CDR2 is FQGNSA. The CDR3 loop spans 14 amino acids. The CDR3 protein is CASSLAGTPFEQYF. CDR3 coding DNA: TGTGCCAGCAGCTTAGCCGGGACTCCCTTCGAGCAGTACTTC.

CDR3 DNA sequence: TGTGCCAGCAGCTTATACGGGACTCTACTTACCCCCGGGGAGCAGTACTTC. It is translated as CASSLYGTLLTPGEQYF. This sequence joins TRBV11-2 and TRBJ2-7; D possibly corresponds to TRBD2 (6 bases). V was shortened by 2 bases and J by 7 bases, with 24 bases between the two germline ends. This CDR3 is built from 17 residues. CDR1 and CDR2 (germline): SGHAT, FQNNGV. The full variable domain, its missing parts supplied by reference TRBV11-2 and TRBJ2-7, is EAGVAQSPRYKIIEKRQSVAFWCNPISGHATLYWYQQILGQGPKLLIQFQNNGVVDDSQLPKDRFSAERLKGVDSTLKIQPAKLEDSAVYLCASSLYGTLLTPGEQYFGPGTRLTVT.

This clone was seen a single time. At one end the junction does not follow the germline gene, possibly because of a read error. This chain uses TRBV6-5 with TRBJ1-1; maybe TRBD1 (6 bases). This CDR3 has 12 amino acids. Germline V gene sequence: CDR1 MNHEY, CDR2 SVGAGI. This CDR3 reads CASSYGTGRSLF. The CDR3, as DNA: TGTGCCAGCAGTTACGGAACAGGGAGGTCTCTCTTT.

The chain combines TRBV12-5 with TRBJ2-5; 7 bases agree with TRBD1. The tail of the sequence fits TRBJ2-7 better, so the J call may be wrong. Germline V gene data show CDR1 as LGHNT and CDR2 as FRNRAP. The CDR3 extends over 14 amino acids. In nucleotides, the CDR3 is TGTGCTAGTGTCGACGACAGGGCCGCCTACGAGCAGTACTTC. This sequence encodes CASVDDRAAYEQYF.

The gene calls are TRBV2 and TRBJ1-4, with a tentative D call TRBD1 (6 bases). Between the trimmed V and J ends, which lost 6 bases and 5 bases, there was a span of 16 bases. CDR3 size: 15 residues. Germline-derived CDR1 and CDR2 are SNHLY and FYNNEI. CDR3 DNA sequence: TGTGCCAGCAGGAGGACCCGGGACACGAATGAAAAACTGTTTTTT. Its protein product is CASRRTRDTNEKLFF.

This clone has a handful of counts. This chain's CDR3 is CASSSGLAETYEQYF. The CDR3 nucleotides read TGTGCCAGCAGCTCCGGACTAGCGGAGACCTACGAGCAGTACTTC. V and J are TRBV7-9 and TRBJ2-7, with 10 bases that match TRBD2. Germline CDR1 and CDR2: SEHNR and FQNEAQ (reference sequence). Trimming at V came to 4 bases and at J to 2 bases, leaving 5 bases not matched to a gene. The CDR3 loop spans 15 amino acids. Complete variable domain (other parts from reference TRBV7-9 and TRBJ2-7): DTGVSQNPRHKITKRGQNVTFRCDPISEHNRLYWYRQTLGQGPEFLTYFQNEAQLEKSRLLSDRFSAERPKGSFSTLEIQRTEQGDSAMYLCASSSGLAETYEQYFGPGTRLTVT.

The J gene is TRBJ1-4, the V gene TRBV5-6, with D possibly TRBD1 on 6 matching bases. V lost 0 bases, J lost 8 bases, and 11 bases lay in between. The CDR3 contains 14 residues. CDR1 is SGHDT, CDR2 YYEEEE, per germline. The CDR3 DNA sequence: TGTGCCAGCAGCTTGGTGGGACACGCAGAAAAACTGTTTTTT. It translates to CASSLVGHAEKLFF.

This clone was seen a single time. The chain recombines TRBV6-4 with TRBJ2-2, with D possibly being TRBD2 (5 bases). This CDR3 comprises 15 residues. V lost 4 bases, J lost 0 bases, and 9 bases lay in between. Germline V gene sequence: CDR1 MRHNA, CDR2 SNTAGT. The DNA for the CDR3 is TGTGCCAGCAGTGTTAGCGATGCGAACACCGGGGAGCTGTTTTTT. This codes for CASSVSDANTGELFF.

The V and J genes are TRBV18 and TRBJ2-2; the D is unclear. Germline CDR1 reads KGHSH; CDR2 reads LQKENI. This CDR3 spans 13 amino acids. Deletions cut 2 bases from V and 7 bases from J, with 8 bases between. The CDR3 protein is CASSPMVDGELFF. CDR3 bases: TGTGCCAGCTCACCAATGGTGGACGGGGAGCTGTTTTTT.

This chain joins TRBV10-3 and TRBJ2-1; unclear D gene. CDR1 and CDR2 from the germline V gene are ENHRY and SYGVKD. The V end was cut by 0 bases, the J end by 3 bases, with 6 bases between. CDR3 length equals 14 residues. The CDR3 protein is CAISESTSYNEQFF. The CDR3 nucleotides read TGTGCCATCAGTGAGTCGACCAGCTACAATGAGCAGTTCTTC.

This clone was recorded once. The V gene is TRBV7-2, the J gene TRBJ1-1; 8 bases match TRBD1. The CDR3 spans 14 residues. Germline V gene data show CDR1 as SGHTA and CDR2 as FQGNSA. Losses at the gene ends were 6 bases for V and 0 bases for J; bases not matched to a gene: 3. As DNA, the CDR3 is TGTGCCAGCAGGACGGACAGGGTGAACACTGAAGCTTTCTTT. Its protein is CASRTDRVNTEAFF.

This sequence joins TRBV29-1 and TRBJ2-7; D remains ambiguous. V was shortened by 7 bases and J by 9 bases, with 22 bases between the two germline ends. CDR1 SQVTM and CDR2 ANQGSEA come from the germline V gene. This CDR3 has 13 amino acids. CDR3 sequence (DNA): TGCAGCGCCAAATTCCCCGGTGGTTTCGGGCAGTACTTC. It encodes CSAKFPGGFGQYF.

This clone was observed a few times. CDR3 coding DNA: TGTGCCAGCGCGAGAACTCAGAACACTGAAGCTTTCTTT. Its protein is CASARTQNTEAFF. This chain links TRBV2 with TRBJ1-1; D is ambiguous. Germline loops: CDR1 SNHLY, CDR2 FYNNEI. The CDR3 sequence is 13 residues long. Deletions cut 8 bases from V and 1 base from J, with 11 bases between. Full variable domain (rest looked up from reference TRBV2 and TRBJ1-1): EPEVTQTPSHQVTQMGQEVILRCVPISNHLYFYWYRQILGQKVEFLVSFYNNEISEKSEIFDDQFSVERPDGSNFTLKIRSTKLEDSAMYFCASARTQNTEAFFGQGTRLTVV.

The chain carries TRBV11-2 and TRBJ2-3; D call uncertain. The length of the CDR3 is 15 residues. Trimming pared 1 base from V and 0 bases from J, leaving 8 bases between. Germline values: CDR1 SGHAT, CDR2 FQNNGV. The CDR3: CASSLGPESTDTQYF. The CDR3 nucleotides are TGTGCCAGCAGCTTAGGCCCCGAAAGCACAGATACGCAGTATTTT. Full variable domain (outside the CDR3, taken from reference TRBV11-2 and TRBJ2-3): EAGVAQSPRYKIIEKRQSVAFWCNPISGHATLYWYQQILGQGPKLLIQFQNNGVVDDSQLPKDRFSAERLKGVDSTLKIQPAKLEDSAVYLCASSLGPESTDTQYFGPGTRLTVL.

The DNA of the CDR3 is TGTGCCAGCGAGGGGGGCGCGGGATCACCCCTCCACTTT. It translates to CASEGGAGSPLHF. The chain employs TRBV2 and TRBJ1-6; D may be TRBD1 (6 bases). V was trimmed by 8 bases and J by 10 bases, leaving 15 bases between them. The length of the CDR3 is 13 residues. Germline values: CDR1 SNHLY, CDR2 FYNNEI. Filled out from reference TRBV2 and TRBJ1-6, the complete variable domain reads EPEVTQTPSHQVTQMGQEVILRCVPISNHLYFYWYRQILGQKVEFLVSFYNNEISEKSEIFDDQFSVERPDGSNFTLKIRSTKLEDSAMYFCASEGGAGSPLHFGNGTRLTVT.

J is TRBJ1-1 and V is TRBV10-2; D gene ambiguous. The germline V gene has CDR1 WSHSY and CDR2 SAAADI. The CDR3 covers 14 residues. Trimming removed 3 bases from V and 3 bases from J, with 11 bases in between. CDR3: CASSESFEYTEAFF. As DNA, the CDR3 is TGCGCCAGCAGTGAATCTTTCGAGTACACTGAAGCTTTCTTT.

The V gene is TRBV5-8, the J gene TRBJ1-2; D perhaps matches TRBD1 (6 bases). V was clipped by 4 bases and J by 4 bases, with 14 bases between them. CDR3 length equals 14 residues. Germline V gene lookup returns CDR1 SGHTS and CDR2 YDEGEE. The CDR3 region has the DNA TGTGCCAGCAGCCGGATGAGGGGGGTCTATGGCTACACCTTC. This gives the protein CASSRMRGVYGYTF.

The chain carries TRBV27 and TRBJ2-1; maybe TRBD1 (5 bases). The CDR3 has 13 residues. Germline values: CDR1 MNHEY, CDR2 SMNVEV (reference sequence). The germline V and J ends were trimmed by 6 bases and 3 bases, with 9 bases remaining between them. As DNA, the CDR3 is TGTGCCAGCAGCCGCAGGGTCTACAATGAGCAGTTCTTC. Residues: CASSRRVYNEQFF.

The chain links TRBV30 to TRBJ1-2; the D is unclear. Trimming pared 2 bases from V and 6 bases from J, leaving 13 bases between. CDR1 is GTSNPN and CDR2 is SVGIG in the germline V gene (reference sequence). This CDR3 has 13 residues. The CDR3 DNA sequence: TGTGCCTGGAGTCCGGTGTGGGAGAATGGCTACACCTTC. Its protein is CAWSPVWENGYTF.

The chain links TRBV7-2 to TRBJ2-7; D is uncertain. Germline CDR1 and CDR2: SGHTA and FQGNSA. The length of the CDR3 is 16 residues. Trimming cost V 0 bases and J 5 bases, with 17 bases left between them. The CDR3 region is CASSLAESYQHNEQYF. In nucleotides, the CDR3 is TGTGCCAGCAGCTTAGCGGAGTCCTACCAACACAACGAGCAGTACTTC.

The chain employs TRBV27 and TRBJ2-1; D remains unclear. The ends were cut back, 5 bases at V and 2 bases at J, with 7 bases in the middle. CDR1 and CDR2 (germline): MNHEY, SMNVEV (reference sequence). This CDR3 spans 13 amino acids. The CDR3: CASSRLPYNEQFF. The CDR3, as DNA: TGTGCCAGCAGTCGACTCCCCTACAATGAGCAGTTCTTC.

This clone showed up just a few times. V and J are TRBV10-3 and TRBJ1-1, with TRBD1 matching 7 bases. The trim removed 5 bases at V and 3 bases at J, leaving 6 bases unmatched. The length of the CDR3 is 14 residues. The germline CDR1 and CDR2 sequences are ENHRY and SYGVKD. The CDR3 coding sequence is TGTGCCATCAGTAATATGGGACAGCACACTGAAGCTTTCTTT. Its protein product is CAISNMGQHTEAFF.

V gene TRBV27 combines with J gene TRBJ2-6; D is uncertain. The V end was cut by 6 bases, the J end by 0 bases, with 0 bases between. CDR3 length: 12 amino acids. CDR1 MNHEY and CDR2 SMNVEV come from the germline V gene (reference sequence). The CDR3 region is CASSSGANVLTF. CDR3 nucleotides: TGTGCCAGCAGCTCTGGGGCCAACGTCCTGACTTTC.

This clone was seen just once. The V gene is TRBV6-1, the J gene TRBJ2-7; a weak D match, TRBD1 (8 bases). V lost 4 bases and J lost 3, with 22 bases in between. The CDR3 runs to 17 residues. Germline-derived CDR1 and CDR2 are MNHNS and SASEGT. CDR3 in amino acids: CASSVRQGTIGRYEQYF. The CDR3 DNA sequence: TGTGCCAGCAGTGTAAGACAGGGGACTATCGGACGCTACGAGCAGTACTTC.